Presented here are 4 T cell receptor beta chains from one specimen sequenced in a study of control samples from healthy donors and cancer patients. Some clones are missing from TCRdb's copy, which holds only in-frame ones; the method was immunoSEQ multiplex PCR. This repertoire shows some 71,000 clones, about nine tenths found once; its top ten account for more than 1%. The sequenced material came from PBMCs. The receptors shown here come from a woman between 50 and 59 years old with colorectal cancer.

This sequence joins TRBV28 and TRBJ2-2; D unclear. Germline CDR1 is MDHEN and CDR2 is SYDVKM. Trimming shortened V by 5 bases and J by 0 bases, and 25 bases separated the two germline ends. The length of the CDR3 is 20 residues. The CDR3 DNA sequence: TGTGCCAGCAGTCCGAGTAGGTGGGTAGCCCCGAGCTCGAACACCGGGGAGCTGTTTTTT. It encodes CASSPSRWVAPSSNTGELFF.

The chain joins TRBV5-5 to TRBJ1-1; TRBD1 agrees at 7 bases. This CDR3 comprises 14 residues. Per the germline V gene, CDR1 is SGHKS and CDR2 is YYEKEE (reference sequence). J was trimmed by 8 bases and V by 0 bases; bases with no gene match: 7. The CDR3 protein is CASSLGSGGREAFF. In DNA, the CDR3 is TGTGCCAGCAGCTTGGGGTCAGGGGGTCGCGAAGCTTTCTTT.

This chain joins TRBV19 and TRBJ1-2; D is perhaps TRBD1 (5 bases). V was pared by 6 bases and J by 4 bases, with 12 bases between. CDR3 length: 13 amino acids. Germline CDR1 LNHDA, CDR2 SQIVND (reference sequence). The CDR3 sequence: CASSHPGGYGYTF. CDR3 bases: TGTGCCAGTAGCCACCCCGGGGGCTATGGCTACACCTTC.

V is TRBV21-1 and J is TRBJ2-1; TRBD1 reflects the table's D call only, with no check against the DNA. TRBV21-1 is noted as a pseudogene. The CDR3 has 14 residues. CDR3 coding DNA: TGTGCCAGCAGCACGAGGACAGTATACAATGAGCAGTTCTTC. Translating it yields CASSTRTVYNEQFF.